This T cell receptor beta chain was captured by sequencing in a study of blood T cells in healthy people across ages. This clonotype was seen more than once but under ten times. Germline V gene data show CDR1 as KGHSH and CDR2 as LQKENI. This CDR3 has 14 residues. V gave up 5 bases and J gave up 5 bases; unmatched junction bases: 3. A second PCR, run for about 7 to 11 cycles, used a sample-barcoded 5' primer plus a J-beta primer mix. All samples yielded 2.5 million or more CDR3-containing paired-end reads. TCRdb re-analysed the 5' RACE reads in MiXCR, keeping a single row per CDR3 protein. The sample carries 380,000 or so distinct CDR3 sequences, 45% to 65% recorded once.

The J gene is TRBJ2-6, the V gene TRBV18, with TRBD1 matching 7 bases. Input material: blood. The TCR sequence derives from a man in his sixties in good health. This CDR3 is CASSEQGRANVLTF. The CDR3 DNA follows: TGTGCCAGCTCAGAACAGGGGAGGGCCAACGTCCTGACTTTC.